The sequence of this T cell receptor beta chain was determined in a study of cytomegalovirus exposure and HLA in healthy donors. Study-level results: Certain sequence variants were highly shared and formed a cluster, and this cluster was likely a sequencing artifact. Some 150 TCR beta chains were listed as cytomegalovirus-associated.

About this clone itself: The antigen remains unidentified.

Primers: 60 Vbeta forward and 13 Jbeta reverse. In the study's own analysis: Some 9.9 million shared chains were among about 80 million unique TCR beta chains counted in a later analysis. Clones were read by immunoSEQ multiplex PCR, and TCRdb kept only the in-frame ones, dropping some. The V and J calls and clone size come from that table; D and trimming were worked out from the DNA. This table holds roughly 57,000 clones. Germline V lookup: CDR1 MDHEN, CDR2 SYDVKM. The CDR3 covers 12 residues. V was trimmed by 6 bases and J by 6 bases, leaving 9 bases between them. All the people who gave samples were healthy bone marrow donors.

The receptor's source is a woman aged 25 to 39 in good health and CMV-seropositive. J is TRBJ1-5 and V is TRBV28, with D unclear. Material: PBMCs. Written as DNA, the CDR3 is TGTGCCAGCAGCACATCGGGTCAGCCCCAGCATTTT. Encoded protein: CASSTSGQPQHF.